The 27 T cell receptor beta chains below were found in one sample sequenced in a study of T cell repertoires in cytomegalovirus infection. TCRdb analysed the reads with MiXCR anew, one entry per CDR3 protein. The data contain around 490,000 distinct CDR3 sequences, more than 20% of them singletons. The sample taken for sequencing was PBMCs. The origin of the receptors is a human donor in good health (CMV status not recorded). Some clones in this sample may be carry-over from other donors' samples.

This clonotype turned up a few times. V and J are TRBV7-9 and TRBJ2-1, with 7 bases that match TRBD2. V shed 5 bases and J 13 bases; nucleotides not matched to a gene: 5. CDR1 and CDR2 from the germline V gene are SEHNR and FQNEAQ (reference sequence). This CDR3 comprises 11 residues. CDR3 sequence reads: CASSQTSHQFF. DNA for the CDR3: TGTGCCAGCAGCCAGACTAGCCATCAGTTCTTC.

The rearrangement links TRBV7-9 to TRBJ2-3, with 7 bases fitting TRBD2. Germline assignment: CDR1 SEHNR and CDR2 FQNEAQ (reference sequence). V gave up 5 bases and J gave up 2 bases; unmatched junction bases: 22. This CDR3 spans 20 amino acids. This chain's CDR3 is CASSLGALNKLAPITDTQYF. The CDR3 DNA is TGTGCCAGCAGCCTAGGGGCCCTGAATAAACTAGCGCCGATCACAGATACGCAGTATTTT.

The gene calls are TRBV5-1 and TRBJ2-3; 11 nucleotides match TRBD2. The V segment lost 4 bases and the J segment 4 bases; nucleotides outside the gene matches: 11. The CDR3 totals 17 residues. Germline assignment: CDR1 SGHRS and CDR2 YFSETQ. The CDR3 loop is CASSPATSGSTADTQYF. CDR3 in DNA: TGCGCCAGCAGCCCCGCCACTAGCGGGAGTACAGCAGATACGCAGTATTTT.

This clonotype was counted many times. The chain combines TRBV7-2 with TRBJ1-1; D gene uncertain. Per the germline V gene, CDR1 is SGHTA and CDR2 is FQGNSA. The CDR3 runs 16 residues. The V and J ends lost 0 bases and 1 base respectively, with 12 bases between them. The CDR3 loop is CASSLANFRWNTEAFF. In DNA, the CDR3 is TGTGCCAGCAGCTTAGCGAATTTTCGATGGAACACTGAAGCTTTCTTT.

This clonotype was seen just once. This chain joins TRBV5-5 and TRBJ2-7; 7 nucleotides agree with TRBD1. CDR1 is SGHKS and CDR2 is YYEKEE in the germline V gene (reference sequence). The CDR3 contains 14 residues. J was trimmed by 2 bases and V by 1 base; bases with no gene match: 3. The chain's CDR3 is CASSLLGQPYEQYV. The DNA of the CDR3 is TGTGCCAGCAGCTTGCTGGGACAGCCCTACGAGCAGTACGTC.

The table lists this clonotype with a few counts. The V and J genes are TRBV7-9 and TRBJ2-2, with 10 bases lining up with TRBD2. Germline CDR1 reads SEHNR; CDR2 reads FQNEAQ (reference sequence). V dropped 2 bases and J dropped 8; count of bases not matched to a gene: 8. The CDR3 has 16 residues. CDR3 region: CASSLSLAGVSGELFF. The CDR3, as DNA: TGTGCCAGCAGCTTAAGTCTAGCGGGAGTCTCGGGGGAGCTGTTTTTT.

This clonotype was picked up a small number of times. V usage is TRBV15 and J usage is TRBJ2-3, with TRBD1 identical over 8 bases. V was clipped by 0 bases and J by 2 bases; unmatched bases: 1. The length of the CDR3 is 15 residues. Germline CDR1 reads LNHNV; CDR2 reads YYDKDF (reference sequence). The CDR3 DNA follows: TGTGCCACCAGCAGAGAGGACAGGGACACAGATACGCAGTATTTT. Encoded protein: CATSREDRDTDTQYF.

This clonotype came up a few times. In DNA, the CDR3 is TGTGCCAGCAGTCAATTCGCCGGGACAGGGGGCAATCAGCCCCAGCATTTT. Amino acids: CASSQFAGTGGNQPQHF. V gene TRBV6-6 combines with J gene TRBJ1-5, with 10 bases lining up with TRBD1. Germline CDR1 and CDR2: MNHNY and SVGAGI (reference sequence). V was pared by 5 bases and J by 2 bases, with 9 bases of the junction left unmatched. The CDR3 covers 17 residues.

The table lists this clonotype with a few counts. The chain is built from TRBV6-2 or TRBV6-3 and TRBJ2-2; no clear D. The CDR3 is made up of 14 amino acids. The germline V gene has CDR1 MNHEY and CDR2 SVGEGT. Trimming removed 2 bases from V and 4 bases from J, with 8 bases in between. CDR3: CASSYTPSTGELFF. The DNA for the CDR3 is TGTGCCAGCAGTTACACCCCTAGCACCGGGGAGCTGTTTTTT.

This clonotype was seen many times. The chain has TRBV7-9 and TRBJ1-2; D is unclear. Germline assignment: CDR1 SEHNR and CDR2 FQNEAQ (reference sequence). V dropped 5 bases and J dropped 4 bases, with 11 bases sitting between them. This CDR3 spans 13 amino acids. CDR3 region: CASSLDRIYGYTF. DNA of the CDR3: TGTGCCAGCAGCCTAGACCGAATCTATGGCTACACCTTC.

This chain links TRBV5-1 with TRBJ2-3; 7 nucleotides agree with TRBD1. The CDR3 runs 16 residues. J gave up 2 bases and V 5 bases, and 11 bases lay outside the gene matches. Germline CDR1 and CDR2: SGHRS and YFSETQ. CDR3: CASSLKDRRITDTQYF. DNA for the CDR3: TGCGCCAGCAGTTTGAAGGACAGGAGAATCACAGATACGCAGTATTTT.

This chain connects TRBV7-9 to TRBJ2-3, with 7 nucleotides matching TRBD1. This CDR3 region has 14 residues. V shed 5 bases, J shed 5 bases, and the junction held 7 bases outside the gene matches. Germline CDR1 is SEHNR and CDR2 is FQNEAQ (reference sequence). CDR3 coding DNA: TGTGCCAGCAGCCTGGACAGGCAATTAGATACGCAGTATTTT. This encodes CASSLDRQLDTQYF.

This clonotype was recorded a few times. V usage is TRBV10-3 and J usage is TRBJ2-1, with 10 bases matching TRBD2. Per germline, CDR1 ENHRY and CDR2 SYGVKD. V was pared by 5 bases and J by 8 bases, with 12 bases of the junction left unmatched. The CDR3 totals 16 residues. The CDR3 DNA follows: TGTGCCATCAGTTCTAGCGGGAGCATTCCCATCGATGAGCAGTTCTTC. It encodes CAISSSGSIPIDEQFF.

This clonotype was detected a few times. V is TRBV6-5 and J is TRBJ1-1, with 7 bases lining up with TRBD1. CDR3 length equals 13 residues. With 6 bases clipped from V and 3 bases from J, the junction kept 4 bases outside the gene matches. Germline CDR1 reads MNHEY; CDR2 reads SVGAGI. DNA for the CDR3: TGTGCCAGCAGCGGACAGGTCTACACTGAAGCTTTCTTT. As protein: CASSGQVYTEAFF.

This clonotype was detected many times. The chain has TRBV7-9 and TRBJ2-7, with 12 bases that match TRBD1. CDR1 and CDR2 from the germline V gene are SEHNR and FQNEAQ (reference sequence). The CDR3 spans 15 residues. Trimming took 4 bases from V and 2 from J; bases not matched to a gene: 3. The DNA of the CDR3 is TGTGCCAGCAGCTCTGGGACAGGGGGCACCTACGAGCAGTACGTC. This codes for CASSSGTGGTYEQYV.

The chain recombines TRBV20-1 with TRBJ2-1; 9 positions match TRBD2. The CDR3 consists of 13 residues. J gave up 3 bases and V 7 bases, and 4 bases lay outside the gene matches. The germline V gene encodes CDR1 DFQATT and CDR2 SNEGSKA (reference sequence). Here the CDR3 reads CSVTSGLYNEQFF. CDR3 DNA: TGCAGTGTTACTAGCGGGCTCTACAATGAGCAGTTCTTC.

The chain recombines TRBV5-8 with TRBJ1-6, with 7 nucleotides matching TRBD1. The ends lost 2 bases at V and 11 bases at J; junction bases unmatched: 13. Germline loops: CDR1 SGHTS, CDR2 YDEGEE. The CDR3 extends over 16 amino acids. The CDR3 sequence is CASSLGVQGVIAPLHF. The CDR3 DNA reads TGTGCCAGCAGCTTAGGGGTTCAGGGGGTCATCGCACCCCTCCACTTT.

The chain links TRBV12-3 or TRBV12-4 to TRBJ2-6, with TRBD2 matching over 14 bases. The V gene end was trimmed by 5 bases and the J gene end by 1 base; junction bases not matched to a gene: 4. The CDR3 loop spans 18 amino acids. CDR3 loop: CASSPTSGRASGANVLTF. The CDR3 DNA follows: TGTGCCAGCAGTCCGACTAGCGGGAGGGCTTCTGGGGCCAACGTCCTGACTTTC.

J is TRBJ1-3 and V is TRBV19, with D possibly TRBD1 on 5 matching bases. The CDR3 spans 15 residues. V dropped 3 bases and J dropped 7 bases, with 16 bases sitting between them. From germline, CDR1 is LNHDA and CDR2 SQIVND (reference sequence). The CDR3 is CASSIGAGSVNTIYF. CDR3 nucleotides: TGTGCCAGTAGTATCGGTGCAGGGTCGGTGAACACCATATATTTT. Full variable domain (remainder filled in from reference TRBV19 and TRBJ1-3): DGGITQSPKYLFRKEGQNVTLSCEQNLNHDAMYWYRQDPGQGLRLIYYSQIVNDFQKGDIAEGYSVSREKKESFPLTVTSAQKNPTAFYLCASSIGAGSVNTIYFGEGSWLTVV.

The CDR3 loop reads CASSLIGTANYGYTF. In DNA, the CDR3 is TGTGCCAGCAGCTTAATCGGGACAGCTAACTATGGCTACACCTTC. The gene calls are TRBV7-9 and TRBJ1-2; 7 bases align to TRBD1. V lost 2 bases and J lost 0; bases outside the gene matches: 3. The germline V gene encodes CDR1 SEHNR and CDR2 FQNEAQ (reference sequence). CDR3 length equals 15 residues.

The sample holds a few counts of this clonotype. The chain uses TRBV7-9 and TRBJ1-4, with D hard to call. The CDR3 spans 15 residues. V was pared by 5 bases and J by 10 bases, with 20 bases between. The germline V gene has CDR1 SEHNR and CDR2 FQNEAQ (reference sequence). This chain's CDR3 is CASSPRGSSYGKLFF. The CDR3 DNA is TGTGCCAGCAGCCCCCGAGGGAGCTCTTATGGAAAACTGTTTTTT.

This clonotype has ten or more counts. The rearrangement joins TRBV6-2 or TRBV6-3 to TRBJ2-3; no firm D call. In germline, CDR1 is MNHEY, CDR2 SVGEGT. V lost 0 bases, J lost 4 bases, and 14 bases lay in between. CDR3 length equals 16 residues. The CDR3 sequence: CASSYSIPRQADTQYF. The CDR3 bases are TGTGCCAGCAGTTACTCGATTCCACGGCAGGCAGATACGCAGTATTTT.

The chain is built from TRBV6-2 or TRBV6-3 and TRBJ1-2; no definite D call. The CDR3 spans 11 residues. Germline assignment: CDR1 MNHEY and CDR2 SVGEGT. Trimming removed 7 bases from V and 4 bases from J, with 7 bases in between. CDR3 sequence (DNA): TGTGCCAGCACCCTGGGCTATGGCTACACCTTC. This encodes CASTLGYGYTF.

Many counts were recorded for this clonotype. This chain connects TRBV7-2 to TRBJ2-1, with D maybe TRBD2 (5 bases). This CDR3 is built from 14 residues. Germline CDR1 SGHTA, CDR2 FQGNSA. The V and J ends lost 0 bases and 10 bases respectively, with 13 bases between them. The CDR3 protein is CASSLARAPPEQFF. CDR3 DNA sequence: TGTGCCAGCAGCTTAGCGCGGGCCCCACCCGAGCAGTTCTTC.

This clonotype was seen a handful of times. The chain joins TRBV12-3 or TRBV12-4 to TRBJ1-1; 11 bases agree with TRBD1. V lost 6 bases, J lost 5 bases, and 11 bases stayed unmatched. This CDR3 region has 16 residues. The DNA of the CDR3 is TGTGCCAGCAGCCTCGGACAGGGGGCTCGGGAAACTGAAGCTTTCTTT. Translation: CASSLGQGARETEAFF.

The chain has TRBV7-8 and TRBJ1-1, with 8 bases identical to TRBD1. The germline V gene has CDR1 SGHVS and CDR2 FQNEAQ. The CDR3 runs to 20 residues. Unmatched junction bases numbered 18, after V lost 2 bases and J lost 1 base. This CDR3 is CASSLKPWSDRGRKNTEAFF. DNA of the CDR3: TGTGCCAGCAGCTTAAAACCCTGGTCCGACAGGGGAAGAAAGAACACTGAAGCTTTCTTT.

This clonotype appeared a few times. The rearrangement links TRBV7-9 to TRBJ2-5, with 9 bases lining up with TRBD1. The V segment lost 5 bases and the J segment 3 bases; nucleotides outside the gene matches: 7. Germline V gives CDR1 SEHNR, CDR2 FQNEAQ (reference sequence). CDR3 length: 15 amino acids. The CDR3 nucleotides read TGTGCCAGCAGCCCAGCGAGGACAGGGGAAGAGACCCAGTACTTC. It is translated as CASSPARTGEETQYF.